The present T cell receptor beta chain was sequenced within a study of shared clonotypes between healthy human individuals. The CDR3 has 12 residues. The V gene end was trimmed by 2 bases and the J gene end by 7 bases; junction bases not matched to a gene: 0. Germline V gene sequence: CDR1 SGHDT, CDR2 YYEEEE. Each donor was a Caucasian adult residing in Nashville, Tennessee. The protocol was immunoSEQ multiplex PCR, while the TCRdb copy is restricted to in-frame clones and leaves out a portion. The table includes about 2 million clones, over 85% detected once. A remark on this clone: The same CDR3 arises from other DNA sequences in this sample as well.

The chain uses TRBV5-6 and TRBJ1-5, with TRBD1 identical over 7 bases. The receptor's source is a man aged 18 to 35 in good health. The specimen sequenced was naive CD4+ T cells sorted from blood. The subset here: CD45RA+ positively selected. The CDR3 nucleotides read TGTGCCAGCAGCTTACAGGGGCAGCCCCAGCATTTT. Its translation is CASSLQGQPQHF.